These 29 T cell receptor beta chains were sequenced from one sample in a study of blood T cell repertoires in COVID-19. Sequencing used immunoSEQ multiplex PCR; TCRdb keeps in-frame clones, though not all of them. This table holds approximately 90,000 clones, approximately 80% found once. What was sequenced was peripheral blood. These receptors all come from a woman aged 80 or over with acute or convalescent COVID-19.

The V gene is TRBV2, the J gene TRBJ2-7; tentative D call: TRBD1 (6 bases). CDR1 and CDR2 (germline): SNHLY, FYNNEI. There are 14 residues in the CDR3. V was cut by 10 bases and J by 1 base, with 17 bases left in between. The CDR3 nucleotides read TGTGCCACCTACCGGACAGAGCCGTCCTACGAGCAGTACTTC. This codes for CATYRTEPSYEQYF.

The rearrangement links TRBV12-3 or TRBV12-4 to TRBJ1-1, with D unclear. V lost 3 bases and J 9 bases, leaving 14 bases between the germline ends. The CDR3 contains 13 residues. CDR3 sequence: CASSFSAGKKAFF. The CDR3 DNA reads TGTGCCAGCAGTTTCTCCGCGGGGAAAAAAGCTTTCTTT.

This clone was picked up one time. The gene calls are TRBV7-8 and TRBJ2-2; 9 nucleotides align to TRBD1. This CDR3 contains 15 residues. V was clipped by 5 bases and J by 6 bases; unmatched bases: 7. From germline, CDR1 is SGHVS and CDR2 FQNEAQ. The CDR3 loop is CASSKGGQGPGELFF. DNA for the CDR3: TGTGCCAGCAGCAAAGGGGGACAGGGCCCCGGGGAGCTGTTTTTT.

This chain connects TRBV27 to TRBJ1-1; TRBD1 might be the D (6 bases). CDR3 length: 13 residues. Germline CDR1 and CDR2: MNHEY and SMNVEV (reference sequence). Trimming removed 6 bases at V and 0 bases at J, with 8 bases between. CDR3 bases: TGTGCCAGCAGAGGACAGTTGAACACTGAAGCTTTCTTT. Its translation is CASRGQLNTEAFF.

The CDR3 bases are TGTGCCAGCATTGGACAAGTTAACACCGGGGAGCTGTTTTTT. Translation gives CASIGQVNTGELFF. This chain uses TRBV2 with TRBJ2-2; the D gene is possibly TRBD1 (5 bases). V was pared by 7 bases and J by 2 bases, with 11 bases between. CDR3 length: 14 residues. Germline V gives CDR1 SNHLY, CDR2 FYNNEI.

This chain links TRBV7-3 with TRBJ1-2, with 9 bases identical to TRBD1. Germline V gives CDR1 SGHTA, CDR2 FQGTGA. The CDR3 is made up of 15 amino acids. V shed 3 bases and J 6 bases; nucleotides not matched to a gene: 8. Written as DNA, the CDR3 is TGTGCCAGCAGCTTGTGGGGTACAGGGGGCGATGGCTACACCTTC. This sequence encodes CASSLWGTGGDGYTF.

This clone came up once. V usage is TRBV5-1 and J usage is TRBJ1-1; D might be TRBD1 (6 bases). CDR1 and CDR2 from the germline V gene are SGHRS and YFSETQ. Between the trimmed V and J ends, which lost 4 bases and 1 base, there was a span of 8 bases. The CDR3 length is 13 residues. CDR3 loop: CASSQTGNTEAFF. The CDR3 nucleotides are TGCGCCAGCAGCCAGACAGGGAACACTGAAGCTTTCTTT.

The CDR3 bases are TGTGCCAGCAAACCGGGATTGAACACTGAAGCTTTCTTT. Translated, it gives CASKPGLNTEAFF. J is TRBJ1-1 and V is TRBV12-3 or TRBV12-4; D is uncertain. Trimming removed 7 bases at V and 0 bases at J, with 9 bases between. The CDR3 is made up of 13 amino acids.

V gene TRBV30 combines with J gene TRBJ1-5, with D perhaps TRBD1 (6 bases). V was shortened by 4 bases and J by 6 bases, with 13 bases between the two germline ends. Per the germline V gene, CDR1 is GTSNPN and CDR2 is SVGIG (reference sequence). This CDR3 comprises 13 residues. The CDR3 spells CAWTAGVSQPQHF. CDR3 DNA: TGTGCCTGGACGGCAGGGGTGTCTCAGCCCCAGCATTTT.

V usage is TRBV2 and J usage is TRBJ1-2; D is unclear. The CDR3 runs 13 residues. Germline CDR1 SNHLY, CDR2 FYNNEI. V dropped 4 bases and J dropped 7 bases, with 13 bases sitting between them. The CDR3 loop is CASSVYGGSGYTF. The CDR3 DNA follows: TGTGCCAGCAGTGTTTACGGAGGCAGTGGCTACACCTTC.

This chain joins TRBV19 and TRBJ2-2, with D possibly TRBD1 on 6 matching bases. CDR3 length: 15 amino acids. Germline CDR1 is LNHDA and CDR2 is SQIVND (reference sequence). V gave up 7 bases and J gave up 0 bases, with 12 bases separating them. CDR3 sequence: CASMGRQANTGELFF. The DNA of the CDR3 is TGTGCCAGTATGGGCCGACAGGCGAACACCGGGGAGCTGTTTTTT. The variable domain in full, with the rest retrieved from reference TRBV19 and TRBJ2-2, is DGGITQSPKYLFRKEGQNVTLSCEQNLNHDAMYWYRQDPGQGLRLIYYSQIVNDFQKGDIAEGYSVSREKKESFPLTVTSAQKNPTAFYLCASMGRQANTGELFFGEGSRLTVL.

The chain has TRBV6-5 and TRBJ2-5; a possible D gene is TRBD1 (5 bases). Trimming cost V 7 bases and J 3 bases, with 18 bases left between them. Per the germline V gene, CDR1 is MNHEY and CDR2 is SVGAGI. This CDR3 is 15 amino acids long. Written as DNA, the CDR3 is TGTGCCAGCAATAGGGTATTCGGCAGGGAAGAGACCCAGTACTTC. The encoded protein is CASNRVFGREETQYF.

This clone was picked up a small number of times. The V call is TRBV18, the J call TRBJ2-3; TRBD2 aligns across 10 bases. The CDR3 runs to 15 residues. Looked up from germline, CDR1 is KGHSH and CDR2 is LQKENI. With 4 bases clipped from V and 6 bases from J, the junction kept 7 bases outside the gene matches. In DNA, the CDR3 is TGTGCCAGCTCACGGCTAGCGGGAGATAGGGATACGCAGTATTTT. Translation: CASSRLAGDRDTQYF.

The chain joins TRBV7-2 to TRBJ2-2; 8 bases agree with TRBD1. CDR3 size: 17 residues. V trimming: 2 bases; J trimming: 4 bases; junction bases outside the gene matches: 9. CDR1 and CDR2 from the germline V gene are SGHTA and FQGNSA. The CDR3 here is CASSLRGQGAFTGELFF. In nucleotides, the CDR3 is TGTGCCAGCAGCTTACGGGGTCAGGGGGCGTTCACCGGGGAGCTGTTTTTT.

The genes are TRBV2 and TRBJ2-2; D is possibly TRBD1 (5 bases). Germline CDR1 reads SNHLY; CDR2 reads FYNNEI. Trimming cost V 6 bases and J 0 bases, with 8 bases left between them. The CDR3 totals 14 residues. The CDR3 region has the DNA TGTGCCAGCAGAAGGGGATCGAACACCGGGGAGCTGTTTTTT. Encoded protein: CASRRGSNTGELFF.

This clone showed up just a few times. The rearrangement joins TRBV18 to TRBJ1-5; TRBD1 is a possible D gene (5 bases). The CDR3 spans 15 residues. V lost 2 bases and J lost 4, with 12 bases in between. Germline CDR1 reads KGHSH; CDR2 reads LQKENI. DNA for the CDR3: TGTGCCAGCTCACCATCCGAGCAGGGAAATCAGCCCCAGCATTTT. It codes for CASSPSEQGNQPQHF.

There are a few counts of this clone. This rearrangement joins TRBV11-2 to TRBJ2-3; 7 bases agree with TRBD2. Germline V gives CDR1 SGHAT, CDR2 FQNNGV. J gave up 0 bases and V 4 bases, and 7 bases lay outside the gene matches. The CDR3 covers 16 residues. The chain's CDR3 is CASSSPSGASTDTQYF. CDR3 nucleotide sequence: TGTGCCAGCAGCTCCCCGAGCGGGGCTAGCACAGATACGCAGTATTTT.

V and J are TRBV5-1 and TRBJ2-2, with D tentatively TRBD1 (5 bases). CDR1 SGHRS and CDR2 YFSETQ come from the germline V gene. V shed 4 bases and J shed 0 bases, with 13 bases lying between them. The CDR3 is 16 residues long. CDR3 DNA: TGCGCCAGCAGCCCCCAGATGGGGCCGAACACCGGGGAGCTGTTTTTT. It codes for CASSPQMGPNTGELFF.

The chain couples TRBV19 to TRBJ2-2; 9 nucleotides align to TRBD2. Germline lookup yields CDR1 LNHDA and CDR2 SQIVND (reference sequence). V lost 8 bases, J lost 9 bases, and 4 bases stayed unmatched. The CDR3 runs to 12 residues. The CDR3 nucleotides read TGTGCCAGTTCCGGGACTAGCCGGGAGCTGTTTTTT. Translating it yields CASSGTSRELFF.

This sequence joins TRBV7-9 and TRBJ1-3, with D uncertain. The V gene's germline CDR1 is SEHNR and CDR2 FQNEAQ (reference sequence). The CDR3 consists of 14 residues. Between the trimmed V and J ends, which lost 2 bases and 0 bases, there was a span of 5 bases. CDR3 amino acids: CASSLRSSGNTIYF. CDR3 coding DNA: TGTGCCAGCAGCTTACGGAGCTCTGGAAACACCATATATTTT.

This chain joins TRBV21-1 and TRBJ2-1; the table's D call TRBD2 went unverified against the DNA. TRBV21-1 is deemed a pseudogene. The CDR3 length is 21 residues. CDR3 sequence (DNA): TGTGCCAGCAGCAATAATCTCGGGACTAGACAATACCCAACCGGCGGGAATGAGCAGTTCTTC. Translating it yields CASSNNLGTRQYPTGGNEQFF.

This clone occurred once. CDR3 bases: TGCAGCGTTATTGACAGGGGCTACGAGCAGTACTTC. Amino acid sequence: CSVIDRGYEQYF. The chain employs TRBV29-1 and TRBJ2-7, with TRBD1 matching over 8 bases. Germline V gives CDR1 SQVTM, CDR2 ANQGSEA. J gave up 3 bases and V 5 bases, and 3 bases lay outside the gene matches. The CDR3 is 12 amino acids.

This chain uses TRBV7-2 with TRBJ1-5; TRBD1 might be the D (5 bases). CDR3 size: 15 residues. Germline CDR1 SGHTA, CDR2 FQGNSA. V was clipped by 3 bases and J by 6 bases, with 15 bases between them. The CDR3 DNA is TGTGCCAGCAGCTTCGGCAGGGCGTCGGGTCAGCCCCAGCATTTT. Its translation: CASSFGRASGQPQHF.

The genes are TRBV11-3 and TRBJ2-7, with a tentative D call TRBD1 (6 bases). Per germline, CDR1 SGHNT and CDR2 YENEEA. This CDR3 spans 14 amino acids. Trimming cost V 1 base and J 4 bases, with 11 bases left between them. The CDR3 DNA follows: TGTGCCAGCAGCTTAGCGGCACAGGGTTACGAGCAGTACTTC. It translates to CASSLAAQGYEQYF.

In this sample, this clone turned up once. The gene calls are TRBV5-8 and TRBJ1-2; D remains unclear. The CDR3 contains 14 residues. Trimming left V 4 bases short and J 2 bases short, with 12 bases between. CDR1 and CDR2 (germline): SGHTS, YDEGEE. For the CDR3, the DNA is TGTGCCAGCAGCGCCTGGAGACCCAACTATGGCTACACCTTC. This sequence encodes CASSAWRPNYGYTF.

The rearrangement joins TRBV30 to TRBJ1-5; TRBD1 matches 12 bases. The CDR3 loop spans 17 amino acids. After removal of 2 bases from V and 1 base from J, the junction contained 6 bases not matched to a gene. Looked up from germline, CDR1 is GTSNPN and CDR2 is SVGIG (reference sequence). CDR3 residues: CAWSRGTGGLSNQPQHF. Written as DNA, the CDR3 is TGTGCCTGGAGTAGAGGGACAGGGGGCTTAAGCAATCAGCCCCAGCATTTT. The variable domain in full, completed from reference TRBV30 and TRBJ1-5, reads SQTIHQWPATLVQPVGSPLSLECTVEGTSNPNLYWYRQAAGRGLQLLFYSVGIGQISSEVPQNLSASRPQDRQFILSSKKLLLSDSGFYLCAWSRGTGGLSNQPQHFGDGTRLSIL.

This chain connects TRBV19 to TRBJ2-3; maybe TRBD1 (5 bases). This CDR3 is built from 13 residues. V lost 3 bases and J lost 6, with 10 bases in between. Germline assignment: CDR1 LNHDA and CDR2 SQIVND (reference sequence). CDR3 sequence (DNA): TGTGCCAGTAGTATCCAGGGAAGCGATACGCAGTATTTT. Amino acid sequence: CASSIQGSDTQYF.

CDR3 residues: CASSVERADTQYF. CDR3 bases: TGTGCCAGCAGTGTAGAGAGGGCGGATACGCAGTATTTT. The chain combines TRBV6-4 with TRBJ2-3; D perhaps matches TRBD2 (5 bases). From germline, CDR1 is MRHNA and CDR2 SNTAGT. The CDR3 has 13 residues. V was pared by 4 bases and J by 6 bases, with 11 bases between.

The chain combines TRBV5-5 with TRBJ2-7, with 9 positions matching TRBD2. J was trimmed by 5 bases and V by 4 bases; bases with no gene match: 10. The CDR3 has 15 amino acids. The germline CDR1 and CDR2 sequences are SGHKS and YYEKEE (reference sequence). CDR3 DNA: TGTGCCAGCAGCAGCATTAGCGGGAGCGTCCACGAGCAGTACTTC. It translates to CASSSISGSVHEQYF.